A single sample is the source of the 10 T cell receptor beta chains below, sequenced in a study of Ad26.COV2.S vaccination and SARS-CoV-2 variants. Produced via immunoSEQ multiplex PCR; TCRdb's table is partial and in-frame only. The table has fewer than 400,000 clones, about 85% seen once. As to treatment: over 15 received Ad26.COV2.S at low or high dose, single or two shots; about 5 received placebo; per-sample allocation not given. After the first vaccine or placebo injection, samples were drawn on day 63. Sequenced here: peripheral blood, sampled in a trial of Ad26.COV2.S vaccine versus placebo. The receptor set was obtained from a person aged 18 to 65 who received the Ad26.COV2.S COVID-19 vaccine or a placebo.

This clone was observed a single time. This chain uses TRBV7-8 with TRBJ1-2; a weak D match, TRBD1 (6 bases). Germline lookup yields CDR1 SGHVS and CDR2 FQNEAQ. This CDR3 has 14 residues. V was cut by 5 bases and J by 1 base, with 11 bases left in between. Here the CDR3 reads CASSPDRSNYGYTF. DNA of the CDR3: TGTGCCAGCAGCCCCGACAGGAGTAACTATGGCTACACCTTC. Full variable domain (missing parts from reference TRBV7-8 and TRBJ1-2): GAGVSQSPRYKVAKRGQDVALRCDPISGHVSLFWYQQALGQGPEFLTYFQNEAQLDKSGLPSDRFFAERPEGSVSTLKIQRTQQEDSAVYLCASSPDRSNYGYTFGSGTRLTVV.

This chain connects TRBV29-1 to TRBJ2-7; perhaps TRBD2 as D (6 bases). Germline V lookup: CDR1 SQVTM, CDR2 ANQGSEA. This CDR3 region has 12 residues. V lost 3 bases and J 7 bases, leaving 13 bases between the germline ends. CDR3 DNA: TGCAGCGTTGATATCTTCGGAGGGGAGCAGTACTTC. This sequence encodes CSVDIFGGEQYF.

The J gene is TRBJ2-2, the V gene TRBV11-3; 8 bases map to TRBD1. Germline V gives CDR1 SGHNT, CDR2 YENEEA. With V trimmed by 5 bases and J by 3 bases, 5 bases remained unmatched. CDR3 length: 15 residues. CDR3 protein: CASSTLTGDTGELFF. DNA of the CDR3: TGTGCCAGCAGCACACTGACAGGGGACACCGGGGAGCTGTTTTTT.

The gene calls are TRBV10-1 and TRBJ2-3; a possible D gene is TRBD1 (5 bases). Per the germline V gene, CDR1 is WNHNN and CDR2 is SYGVQD (reference sequence). This CDR3 is built from 13 residues. Deletions cut 4 bases from V and 4 bases from J, with 9 bases between. CDR3 loop: CASSGRVSDTQYF. The CDR3 DNA sequence: TGCGCCAGCAGTGGCAGGGTTTCAGATACGCAGTATTTT.

The genes are TRBV7-9 and TRBJ2-7; 9 bases fit TRBD1. The CDR3 runs to 16 residues. Germline V CDR1 and CDR2: SEHNR, FQNEAQ (reference sequence). The V segment lost 5 bases and the J segment 2 bases; nucleotides outside the gene matches: 10. The CDR3 loop is CASSRRTGEGTYEQYF. In nucleotides, the CDR3 is TGTGCCAGCAGCCGCCGGACAGGGGAGGGAACCTACGAGCAGTACTTC.

The CDR3 DNA is TGTGCCAGCAGTGCAGGGTGCGAGCAGTACTTC. As protein: CASSAGCEQYF. This chain joins TRBV6-4 and TRBJ2-7; a weak D match, TRBD1 (5 bases). V was pared by 4 bases and J by 6 bases, with 7 bases between. Germline-derived CDR1 and CDR2 are MRHNA and SNTAGT. There are 11 residues in the CDR3.

The chain uses TRBV4-2 and TRBJ2-2, with a possible D match to TRBD1 (6 bases). From germline, CDR1 is LGHNA and CDR2 YNFKEQ. The CDR3 totals 17 residues. V shed 4 bases and J shed 0 bases, with 15 bases lying between them. CDR3 sequence: CASSPTGTRANTGELFF. The CDR3 nucleotides read TGTGCCAGCAGCCCCACCGGGACAAGAGCGAACACCGGGGAGCTGTTTTTT.

The chain employs TRBV27 and TRBJ1-2; D gene ambiguous. Germline CDR1 is MNHEY and CDR2 is SMNVEV (reference sequence). This CDR3 spans 12 amino acids. The V end lost 4 bases, the J end lost 3 bases, and 6 bases lay between the germline ends. The CDR3 is CASSSDYYGYTF. In nucleotides, the CDR3 is TGTGCCAGCAGTTCGGACTACTATGGCTACACCTTC.

Comment on this clone: Other DNA sequences from this sample encode an identical CDR3 as well. The chain recombines TRBV5-1 with TRBJ2-2, with unresolved D. Trimming removed 0 bases at V and 5 bases at J, with 5 bases between. The CDR3 loop spans 13 amino acids. The germline V gene has CDR1 SGHRS and CDR2 YFSETQ. In DNA form, the CDR3 reads TGCGCCAGCAGCTTGGAGGGAACCGGGGAGCTGTTTTTT. Amino acid sequence: CASSLEGTGELFF.

This chain joins TRBV3-1 (or the pseudogene TRBV3-2) and TRBJ1-6, with a tentative D call TRBD1 (5 bases). This CDR3 spans 18 amino acids. V gave up 5 bases and J gave up 0 bases, with 17 bases separating them. CDR1 is LGHDT and CDR2 is YNNKEL in the germline V gene (reference sequence). The CDR3 DNA follows: TGTGCCAGCAGCTCCGGGGGGACTTTTAGCTCCTATAATTCACCCCTCCACTTT. It yields the protein CASSSGGTFSSYNSPLHF.